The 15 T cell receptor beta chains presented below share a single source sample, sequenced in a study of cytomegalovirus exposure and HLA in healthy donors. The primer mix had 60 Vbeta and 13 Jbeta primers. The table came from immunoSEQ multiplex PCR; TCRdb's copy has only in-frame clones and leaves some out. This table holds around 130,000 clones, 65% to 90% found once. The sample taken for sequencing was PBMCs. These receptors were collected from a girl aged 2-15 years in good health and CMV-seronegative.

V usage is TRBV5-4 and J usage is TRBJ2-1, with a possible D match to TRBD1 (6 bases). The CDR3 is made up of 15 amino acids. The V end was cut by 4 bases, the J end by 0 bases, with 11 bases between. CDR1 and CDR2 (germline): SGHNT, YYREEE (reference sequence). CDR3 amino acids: CASSTDSGSYNEQFF. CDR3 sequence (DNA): TGTGCCAGCAGCACGGACAGCGGCTCCTACAATGAGCAGTTCTTC.

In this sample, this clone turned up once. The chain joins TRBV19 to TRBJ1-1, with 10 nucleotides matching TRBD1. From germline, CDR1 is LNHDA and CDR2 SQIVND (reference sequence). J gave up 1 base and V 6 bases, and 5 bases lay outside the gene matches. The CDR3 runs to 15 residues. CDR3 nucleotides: TGTGCCAGTAGCTTGACAGGGGGCTCGAACACTGAAGCTTTCTTT. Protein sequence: CASSLTGGSNTEAFF.

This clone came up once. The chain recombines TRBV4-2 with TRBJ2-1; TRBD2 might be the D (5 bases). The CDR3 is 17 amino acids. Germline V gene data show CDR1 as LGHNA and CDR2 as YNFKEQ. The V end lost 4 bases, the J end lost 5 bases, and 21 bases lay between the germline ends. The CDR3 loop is CASSPRTSIPGHNEQFF. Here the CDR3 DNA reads TGTGCCAGCAGCCCCCGAACTAGTATCCCTGGCCACAATGAGCAGTTCTTC.

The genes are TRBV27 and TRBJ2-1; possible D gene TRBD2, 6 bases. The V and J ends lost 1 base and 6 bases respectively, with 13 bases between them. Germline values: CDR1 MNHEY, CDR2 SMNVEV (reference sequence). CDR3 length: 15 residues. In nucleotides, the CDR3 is TGTGCCAGCAGTTTATACGGGAGTGCGAGCAATGAGCAGTTCTTC. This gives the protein CASSLYGSASNEQFF.

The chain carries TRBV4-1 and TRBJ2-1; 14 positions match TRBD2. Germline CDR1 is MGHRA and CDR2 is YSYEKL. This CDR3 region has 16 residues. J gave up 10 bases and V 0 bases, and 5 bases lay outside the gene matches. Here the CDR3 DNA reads TGCGCCAGCAGCCAAGAGACTAGCGGGGGGGCCCGGGAGCAGTTCTTC. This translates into CASSQETSGGAREQFF.

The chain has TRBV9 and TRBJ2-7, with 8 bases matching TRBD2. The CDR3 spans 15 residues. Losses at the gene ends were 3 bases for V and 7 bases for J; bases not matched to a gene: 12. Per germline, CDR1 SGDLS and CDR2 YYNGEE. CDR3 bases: TGTGCCAGCAGCGCGACCGGGACTAGTGGAGGGGAGCAGTACTTC. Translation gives CASSATGTSGGEQYF.

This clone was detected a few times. CDR3 residues: CATRSQGGTEAFF. As DNA, the CDR3 is TGCGCCACCAGATCCCAGGGAGGGACTGAAGCTTTCTTT. The chain uses TRBV10-1 and TRBJ1-1; a weak D match, TRBD1 (5 bases). The V end was cut by 10 bases, the J end by 5 bases, with 17 bases between. This CDR3 contains 13 residues. Germline V gene lookup returns CDR1 WNHNN and CDR2 SYGVQD (reference sequence).

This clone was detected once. CDR3 sequence reads: CASSYAGYSSYNEQFF. In DNA, the CDR3 is TGTGCCAGCAGTTACGCAGGTTACAGCTCCTACAATGAGCAGTTCTTC. V is TRBV6-5 and J is TRBJ2-1, with D uncertain. Germline V gene lookup returns CDR1 MNHEY and CDR2 SVGAGI. The germline V and J ends were trimmed by 2 bases and 0 bases, with 11 bases remaining between them. The CDR3 has 16 amino acids.

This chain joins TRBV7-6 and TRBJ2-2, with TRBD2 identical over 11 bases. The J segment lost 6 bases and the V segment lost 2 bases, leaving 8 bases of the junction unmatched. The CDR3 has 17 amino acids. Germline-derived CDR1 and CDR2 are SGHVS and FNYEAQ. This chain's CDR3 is CASSLRPGTSGSGELFF. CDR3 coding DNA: TGTGCCAGCAGCTTACGTCCCGGGACTAGCGGTTCCGGGGAGCTGTTTTTT.

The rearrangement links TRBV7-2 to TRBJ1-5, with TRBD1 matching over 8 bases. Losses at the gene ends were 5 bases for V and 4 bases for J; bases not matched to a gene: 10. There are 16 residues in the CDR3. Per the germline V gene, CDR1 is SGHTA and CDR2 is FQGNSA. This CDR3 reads CASSMGGTGRNQPQHF. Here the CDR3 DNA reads TGTGCCAGCAGCATGGGGGGGACAGGAAGAAATCAGCCCCAGCATTTT.

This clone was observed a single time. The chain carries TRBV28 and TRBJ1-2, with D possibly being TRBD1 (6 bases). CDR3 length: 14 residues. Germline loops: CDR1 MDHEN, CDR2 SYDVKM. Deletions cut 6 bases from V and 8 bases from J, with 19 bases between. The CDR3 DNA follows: TGTGCCAGCAGAAGACCCAGGGGCAGAGGGGGCTACACCTTC. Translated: CASRRPRGRGGYTF.

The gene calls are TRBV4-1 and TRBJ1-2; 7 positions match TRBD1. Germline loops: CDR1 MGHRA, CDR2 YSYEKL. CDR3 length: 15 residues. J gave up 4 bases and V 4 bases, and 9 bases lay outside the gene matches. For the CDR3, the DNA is TGCGCCAGCAGCCCGACTACAGGGGCCGGCTATGGCTACACCTTC. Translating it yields CASSPTTGAGYGYTF.

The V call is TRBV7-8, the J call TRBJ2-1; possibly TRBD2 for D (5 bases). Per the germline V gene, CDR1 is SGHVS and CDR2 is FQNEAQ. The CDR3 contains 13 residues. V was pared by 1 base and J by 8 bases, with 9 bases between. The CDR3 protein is CASSLVGKHEQFF. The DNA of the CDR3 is TGTGCCAGCAGCTTAGTCGGGAAGCATGAGCAGTTCTTC.

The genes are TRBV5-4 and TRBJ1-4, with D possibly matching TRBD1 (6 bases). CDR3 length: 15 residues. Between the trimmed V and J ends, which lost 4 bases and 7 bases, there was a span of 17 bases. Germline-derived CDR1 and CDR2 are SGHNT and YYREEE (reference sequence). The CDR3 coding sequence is TGTGCCAGCAGCGGAACAGGGCGTCTCGGTGAAAAACTGTTTTTT. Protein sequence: CASSGTGRLGEKLFF.

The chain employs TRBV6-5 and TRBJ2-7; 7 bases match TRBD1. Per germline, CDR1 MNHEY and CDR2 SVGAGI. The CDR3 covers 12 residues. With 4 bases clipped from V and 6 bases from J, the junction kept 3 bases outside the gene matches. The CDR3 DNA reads TGTGCCAGCAGTTCCGGGACAGCCGAGCAGTACTTC. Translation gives CASSSGTAEQYF.